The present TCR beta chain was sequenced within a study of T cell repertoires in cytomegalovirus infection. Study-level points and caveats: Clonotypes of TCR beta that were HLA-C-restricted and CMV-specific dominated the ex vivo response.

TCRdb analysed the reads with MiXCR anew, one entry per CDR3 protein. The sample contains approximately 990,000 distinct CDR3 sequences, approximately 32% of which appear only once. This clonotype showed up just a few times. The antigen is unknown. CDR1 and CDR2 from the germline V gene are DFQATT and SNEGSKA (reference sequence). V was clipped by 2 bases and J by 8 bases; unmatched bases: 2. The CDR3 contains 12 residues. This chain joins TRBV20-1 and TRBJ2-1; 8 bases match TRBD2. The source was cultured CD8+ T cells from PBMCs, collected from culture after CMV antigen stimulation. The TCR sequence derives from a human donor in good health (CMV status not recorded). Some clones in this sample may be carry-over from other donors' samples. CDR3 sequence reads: CSARRRGDEQFF. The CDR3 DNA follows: TGCAGTGCTAGAAGGCGGGGGGATGAGCAGTTCTTC.